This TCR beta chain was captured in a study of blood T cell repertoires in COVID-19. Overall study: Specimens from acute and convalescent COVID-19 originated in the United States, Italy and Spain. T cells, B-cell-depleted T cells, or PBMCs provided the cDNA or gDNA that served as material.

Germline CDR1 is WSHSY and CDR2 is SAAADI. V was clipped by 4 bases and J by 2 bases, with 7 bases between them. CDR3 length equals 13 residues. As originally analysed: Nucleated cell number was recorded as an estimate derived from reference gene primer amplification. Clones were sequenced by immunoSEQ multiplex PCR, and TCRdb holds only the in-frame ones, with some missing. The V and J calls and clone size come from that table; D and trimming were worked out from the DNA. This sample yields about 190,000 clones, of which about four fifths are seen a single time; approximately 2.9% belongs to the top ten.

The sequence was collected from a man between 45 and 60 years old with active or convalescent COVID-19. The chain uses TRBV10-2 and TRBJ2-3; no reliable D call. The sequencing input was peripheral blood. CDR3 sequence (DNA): TGCGCCAGCAGTGCATGGCTCACAGATACGCAGTATTTT. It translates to CASSAWLTDTQYF.